The 25 T cell receptor beta chains listed next were all sequenced from one sample in a study of blood T cells in healthy people across ages. Together with a sample-barcoded 5' primer, a J-beta primer mix was included in a second PCR lasting about 7 to 12 cycles. TCRdb itself ran the 5' RACE reads through MiXCR, one entry per CDR3 protein. The repertoire consists of more than 550,000 distinct CDR3 sequences, with about a fifth occurring once and the leading ten covering 20% to 25%. Sequencing input: blood. All receptors derive from a man aged 70-80 years in good health.

The chain is built from TRBV5-1 and TRBJ1-4; possibly TRBD1 for D (6 bases). The ends were cut back, 0 bases at V and 5 bases at J, with 14 bases in the middle. This CDR3 comprises 16 residues. Germline V gives CDR1 SGHRS, CDR2 YFSETQ. CDR3 nucleotide sequence: TGCGCCAGCAGCTTGGCCGGGGGGCAGCAGAATGAAAAACTGTTTTTT. Translation: CASSLAGGQQNEKLFF.

This chain joins TRBV7-2 and TRBJ2-3, with 9 bases fitting TRBD1. Germline trimming cut 5 bases from V and 3 bases from J; bases unmatched to any gene: 6. The germline CDR1 and CDR2 sequences are SGHTA and FQGNSA. The CDR3 consists of 15 residues. The CDR3 coding sequence is TGTGCCAGCAGCGCCAACAGGGGGCGGACAGATACGCAGTATTTT. Protein sequence: CASSANRGRTDTQYF.

The chain couples TRBV20-1 to TRBJ1-2; unclear D gene. Germline values: CDR1 DFQATT, CDR2 SNEGSKA (reference sequence). V lost 6 bases and J lost 6, with 17 bases in between. CDR3 size: 13 residues. CDR3 DNA sequence: TGCAGTGCGGAAATCCCGGGGAGGAATGGCTACACCTTC. Translating it yields CSAEIPGRNGYTF.

The rearrangement joins TRBV6-5 to TRBJ1-5; maybe TRBD1 (6 bases). Deletions cut 0 bases from V and 2 bases from J, with 8 bases between. This CDR3 region has 15 residues. Germline assignment: CDR1 MNHEY and CDR2 SVGAGI. The CDR3 is CASSYSRGGNQPQHF. The CDR3 nucleotides are TGTGCCAGCAGTTACTCGAGGGGGGGCAATCAGCCCCAGCATTTT.

The gene calls are TRBV18 and TRBJ2-3, with 7 bases matching TRBD2. Germline V lookup: CDR1 KGHSH, CDR2 LQKENI. Trimming at V came to 1 base and at J to 1 base, leaving 5 bases not matched to a gene. The CDR3 covers 16 residues. This chain's CDR3 is CASSPQSGGGTDTQYF. The CDR3 DNA follows: TGTGCCAGCTCACCACAGTCGGGAGGCGGCACAGATACGCAGTATTTT. The variable domain in full, with the rest retrieved from reference TRBV18 and TRBJ2-3, is NAGVMQNPRHLVRRRGQEARLRCSPMKGHSHVYWYRQLPEEGLKFMVYLQKENIIDESGMPKERFSAEFPKEGPSILRIQQVVRGDSAAYFCASSPQSGGGTDTQYFGPGTRLTVL.

This clonotype was observed a few times. A read error may account for a junction end that differs from germline. The chain uses TRBV7-9 and TRBJ2-1; weak D call: TRBD1 (6 bases). The end of the DNA is better explained by TRBJ2-5, so the J call may be wrong. Germline V lookup: CDR1 SEHNR, CDR2 FQNEAQ (reference sequence). The CDR3 has 15 residues. CDR3 protein: CASSLTSRGKESQYF. The CDR3 coding sequence is TGTGCCAGCAGCTTAACGTCGAGGGGGAAAGAGAGCCAGTACTTC.

This clonotype has only a few counts. The chain couples TRBV15 to TRBJ2-1; D gene uncertain. CDR1 is LNHNV, CDR2 YYDKDF, per germline (reference sequence). This CDR3 is 15 amino acids long. V dropped 3 bases and J dropped 2 bases, with 11 bases sitting between them. The CDR3 DNA reads TGTGCCACCAGCAGGGTCGGGTCAACCTACAATGAGCAGTTCTTC. This translates into CATSRVGSTYNEQFF.

This clonotype was detected a few times. This sequence may be a read error, since a much larger clone differs from it by one base. The genes are TRBV9 and TRBJ1-5; D gene unclear. Per germline, CDR1 SGDLS and CDR2 YYNGEE. The CDR3 contains 15 residues. The CDR3 region has the DNA TGTGCCGGCAGCTACGAAGGGAGGGTAAATCAGCCCCAGCATTTT. Protein product: CAGSYEGRVNQPQHF.

This clonotype showed up many times. V is TRBV20-1 and J is TRBJ1-5; D possibly corresponds to TRBD1 (5 bases). The CDR3 sequence is 14 residues long. Germline loops: CDR1 DFQATT, CDR2 SNEGSKA (reference sequence). Trimming took off 6 bases at V and 5 bases at J, with 17 bases between the two ends. The CDR3 DNA is TGCAGTGCCAGGAAAGGGAGGGGTGATCAGCCCCAGCATTTT. Encoded protein: CSARKGRGDQPQHF.

This clonotype appeared a few times. At one end the junction does not follow the germline gene, possibly because of a read error. The CDR3 coding sequence is TGCAGTGCTCGAGACCCGGACAGTGGCGCAGATACGCAGTATTTT. Protein sequence: CSARDPDSGADTQYF. This sequence joins TRBV20-1 and TRBJ2-3, with a tentative D call TRBD1 (6 bases). The CDR3 runs 15 residues. The V gene's germline CDR1 is DFQATT and CDR2 SNEGSKA (reference sequence).

The chain carries TRBV6-6 and TRBJ2-3; 8 nucleotides line up with TRBD2. The germline V gene encodes CDR1 MNHNY and CDR2 SVGAGI (reference sequence). The CDR3 has 15 residues. After removal of 2 bases from V and 1 base from J, the junction contained 2 bases not matched to a gene. This CDR3 reads CASSYGRGGTDTQYF. The CDR3 DNA sequence: TGTGCCAGCAGTTACGGGCGGGGGGGCACAGATACGCAGTATTTT.

The chain couples TRBV29-1 to TRBJ2-1, with D uncertain. Trimming pared 8 bases from V and 1 base from J, leaving 12 bases between. The germline CDR1 and CDR2 sequences are SQVTM and ANQGSEA. This CDR3 contains 13 residues. The CDR3 region is CSTGRSSYNEQFF. CDR3 coding DNA: TGCAGCACCGGTAGGAGTTCCTACAATGAGCAGTTCTTC.

This clonotype was found a few times. The chain uses TRBV20-1 and TRBJ2-7; tentative D call: TRBD2 (5 bases). The germline V gene has CDR1 DFQATT and CDR2 SNEGSKA (reference sequence). CDR3 length equals 13 residues. Trimming stripped 8 bases from V and 0 bases from J, with 14 bases between. The CDR3 is CSFQVGNSYEQYF. The CDR3 DNA reads as TGCAGTTTCCAGGTCGGGAACTCCTACGAGCAGTACTTC.

The V and J genes are TRBV7-9 and TRBJ2-3, with 10 bases aligning to TRBD2. The CDR3 extends over 15 amino acids. Germline CDR1 and CDR2: SEHNR and FQNEAQ (reference sequence). Trimming removed 5 bases from V and 4 bases from J; junction bases left unmatched: 6. CDR3 in DNA: TGTGCCAGCAGCACCGGGACTAGCGTAGCAGATACGCAGTATTTT. This sequence encodes CASSTGTSVADTQYF. Variable domain in full (rest from reference TRBV7-9 and TRBJ2-3): DTGVSQNPRHKITKRGQNVTFRCDPISEHNRLYWYRQTLGQGPEFLTYFQNEAQLEKSRLLSDRFSAERPKGSFSTLEIQRTEQGDSAMYLCASSTGTSVADTQYFGPGTRLTVL.

This clonotype was counted a few times. This chain links TRBV7-9 with TRBJ2-5; D is possibly TRBD1 (5 bases). The CDR3 extends over 13 amino acids. V gave up 4 bases and J gave up 4 bases, with 10 bases separating them. Germline V gene lookup returns CDR1 SEHNR and CDR2 FQNEAQ (reference sequence). CDR3 amino acids: CASSSDTIETQYF. The CDR3 coding sequence is TGTGCCAGCAGCTCGGACACGATAGAGACCCAGTACTTC.

This clonotype showed up just a few times. V gene TRBV20-1 combines with J gene TRBJ2-3; D gene unclear. The CDR3 covers 19 residues. With 2 bases removed from V and 2 bases from J, the gap between germline ends came to 26 bases. The V gene's germline CDR1 is DFQATT and CDR2 SNEGSKA (reference sequence). In nucleotides, the CDR3 is TGCAGTGCTAGATCATCCCCCTCGGCCTCTACGAAAATCACAGATACGCAGTATTTT. Residues: CSARSSPSASTKITDTQYF.

This clonotype was seen a handful of times. This sequence joins TRBV6-7 and TRBJ2-3, with D possibly matching TRBD2 (6 bases). TRBV6-7 is placed among ORFs of uncertain function. V lost 4 bases, J lost 9 bases, and 26 bases lay in between. The CDR3 consists of 17 residues. CDR3 in amino acids: CASSWFTSWGLGETQYF. The CDR3 nucleotides read TGTGCCAGCAGTTGGTTTACTAGCTGGGGACTCGGGGAGACGCAGTATTTT.

The rearrangement joins TRBV12-3 or TRBV12-4 to TRBJ2-2; perhaps TRBD1 as D (5 bases). The V end lost 5 bases, the J end lost 7 bases, and 8 bases lay between the germline ends. CDR3 length: 12 amino acids. CDR3 protein: CASSPGFGELFF. The CDR3 nucleotides are TGTGCCAGCAGTCCAGGGTTCGGGGAGCTGTTTTTT.

The rearrangement uses TRBV7-9 and TRBJ1-2, with D perhaps TRBD1 (5 bases). From germline, CDR1 is SEHNR and CDR2 FQNEAQ (reference sequence). CDR3 length: 13 amino acids. The V end lost 1 base, the J end lost 6 bases, and 9 bases lay between the germline ends. The CDR3 spells CASSLVREHGYTF. In DNA form, the CDR3 reads TGTGCCAGCAGCTTAGTCAGGGAACATGGCTACACCTTC.

This clonotype was observed a handful of times. The V gene is TRBV7-3, the J gene TRBJ2-3; 7 nucleotides agree with TRBD2. This CDR3 is built from 14 residues. Trimming cost V 5 bases and J 5 bases; bases outside gene matches: 7. Germline V gene lookup returns CDR1 SGHTA and CDR2 FQGTGA. The CDR3 is CASSTSGGGDTQYF. The CDR3 DNA follows: TGTGCCAGCAGCACCTCTGGCGGGGGAGATACGCAGTATTTT.

The rearrangement joins TRBV12-3 or TRBV12-4 to TRBJ1-5; 9 bases are shared with TRBD1. Losses at the gene ends were 2 bases for V and 4 bases for J; bases not matched to a gene: 6. CDR3 length: 16 amino acids. CDR3: CASSLPGQGPNQPQHF. CDR3 nucleotides: TGTGCCAGCAGTTTACCCGGACAGGGGCCAAATCAGCCCCAGCATTTT.

Only a few counts were recorded for this clonotype. J is TRBJ2-1 and V is TRBV11-2; a possible D gene is TRBD2 (5 bases). V lost 1 base to trimming and J lost 8 bases, with 12 bases between them. The CDR3 covers 14 residues. CDR1 SGHAT and CDR2 FQNNGV come from the germline V gene. This chain's CDR3 is CASSLVWLADEQFF. CDR3 sequence (DNA): TGTGCCAGCAGCTTAGTCTGGCTAGCTGATGAGCAGTTCTTC.

The chain couples TRBV11-2 to TRBJ2-5, with D perhaps being TRBD1 or TRBD2 (6 bases each). CDR3 size: 16 residues. The V and J ends lost 5 bases and 4 bases respectively, with 20 bases between them. CDR1 and CDR2 from the germline V gene are SGHAT and FQNNGV. The CDR3 region is CASSQRLVGGRETQYF. CDR3 in DNA: TGTGCCAGCAGCCAGAGACTAGTAGGGGGACGAGAGACCCAGTACTTC. The full variable domain, in which reference TRBV11-2 and TRBJ2-5 provide the parts outside the CDR3, is EAGVAQSPRYKIIEKRQSVAFWCNPISGHATLYWYQQILGQGPKLLIQFQNNGVVDDSQLPKDRFSAERLKGVDSTLKIQPAKLEDSAVYLCASSQRLVGGRETQYFGPGTRLLVL.

The V and J genes are TRBV29-1 and TRBJ1-2; TRBD1 is a possible D gene (6 bases). V lost 2 bases and J 8 bases, leaving 12 bases between the germline ends. The germline gives CDR1 SQVTM, CDR2 ANQGSEA. The CDR3 extends over 12 amino acids. The CDR3 nucleotides are TGCAGCGTTGAATCCCGGGGGCTCGGCTACACCTTC. It is translated as CSVESRGLGYTF.

Note on this clonotype: Relative to the germline gene, one junction end is altered; a read error may explain this. The genes are TRBV20-1 and TRBJ2-5, with D possibly TRBD1 on 7 matching bases. The CDR3 totals 15 residues. CDR1 is DFQATT, CDR2 SNEGSKA, per germline (reference sequence). The CDR3 DNA is TGCAGTGCCAGAGATGCGGGACAGCCTCAAGAGACCCAGTACTTC. It codes for CSARDAGQPQETQYF.